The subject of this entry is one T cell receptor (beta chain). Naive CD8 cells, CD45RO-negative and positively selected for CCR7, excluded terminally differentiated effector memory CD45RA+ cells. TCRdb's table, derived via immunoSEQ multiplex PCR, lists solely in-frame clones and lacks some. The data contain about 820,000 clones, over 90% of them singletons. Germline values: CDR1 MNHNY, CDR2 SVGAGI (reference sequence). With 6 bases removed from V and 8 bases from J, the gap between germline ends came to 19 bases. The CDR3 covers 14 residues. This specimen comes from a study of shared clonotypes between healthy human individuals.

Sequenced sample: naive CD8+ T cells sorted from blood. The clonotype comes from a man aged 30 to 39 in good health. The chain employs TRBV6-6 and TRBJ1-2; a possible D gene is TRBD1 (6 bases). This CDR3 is CASSPVGGGYGYTF. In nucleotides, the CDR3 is TGTGCCAGCAGCCCCGTCGGAGGGGGGTACGGCTACACCTTC.